This note documents a single T cell receptor beta chain sequence. What it binds is not known. This record comes from a study of OX40 agonist ivuxolimab in advanced cancers. As for the study in general: Across the patients, intravenous ivuxolimab was delivered every 2 weeks at 0.01 to 10 mg/kg. The study, taken as a whole, reports: Among the lowest peripheral clonal expansion occurred in 0.1-3.0 mg/kg partial responders.

The CDR3 loop spans 13 amino acids. V was clipped by 5 bases and J by 4 bases, with 12 bases between them. CDR1 is SEHNR, CDR2 FQNEAQ, per germline (reference sequence). Exclusion of a patient followed from autoimmune disease history or systemic immunosuppression. Measured with immunoSEQ multiplex PCR; TCRdb has only the in-frame clones, and not every one. The table lists fewer than 85,000 clones, approximately 80% of them singletons. The sequence was obtained from an adult with an advanced solid tumor such as melanoma, head and neck, liver or kidney cancer. The sequencing used CD4+ or CD8+ T cells sorted from blood, collected in a trial of the OX40 agonist ivuxolimab. V is TRBV7-9 and J is TRBJ2-7; D is unresolved. CDR3: CASSPPAGYEQYF. In DNA form, the CDR3 reads TGTGCCAGCAGCCCCCCAGCAGGTTACGAGCAGTACTTC. Full variable domain (missing parts from reference TRBV7-9 and TRBJ2-7): DTGVSQNPRHKITKRGQNVTFRCDPISEHNRLYWYRQTLGQGPEFLTYFQNEAQLEKSRLLSDRFSAERPKGSFSTLEIQRTEQGDSAMYLCASSPPAGYEQYFGPGTRLTVT.